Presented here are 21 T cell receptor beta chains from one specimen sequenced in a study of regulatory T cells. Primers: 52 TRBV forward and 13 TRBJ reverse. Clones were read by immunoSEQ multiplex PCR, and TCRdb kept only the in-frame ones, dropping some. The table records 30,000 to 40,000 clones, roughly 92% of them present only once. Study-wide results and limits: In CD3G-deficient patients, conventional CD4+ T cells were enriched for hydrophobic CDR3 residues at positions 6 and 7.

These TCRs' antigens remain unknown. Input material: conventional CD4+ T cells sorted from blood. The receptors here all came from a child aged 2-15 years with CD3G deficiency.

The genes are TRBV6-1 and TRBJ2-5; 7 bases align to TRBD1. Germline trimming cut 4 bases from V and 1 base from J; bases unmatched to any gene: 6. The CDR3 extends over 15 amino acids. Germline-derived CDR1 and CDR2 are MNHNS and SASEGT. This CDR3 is CASSGQGVPQETQYF. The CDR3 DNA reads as TGTGCCAGCAGTGGTCAGGGGGTCCCCCAAGAGACCCAGTACTTC.

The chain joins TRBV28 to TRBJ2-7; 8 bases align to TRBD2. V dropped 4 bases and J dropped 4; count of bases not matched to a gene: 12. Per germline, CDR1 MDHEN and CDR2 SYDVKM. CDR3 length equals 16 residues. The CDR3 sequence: CASSSPSSSGTYEQYF. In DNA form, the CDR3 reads TGTGCCAGCAGTTCTCCCAGTAGTAGCGGGACTTACGAGCAGTACTTC.

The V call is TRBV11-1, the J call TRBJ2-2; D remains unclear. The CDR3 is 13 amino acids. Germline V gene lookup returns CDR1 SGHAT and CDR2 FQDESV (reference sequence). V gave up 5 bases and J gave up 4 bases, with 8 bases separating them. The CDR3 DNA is TGTGCCAGCAGCCCCAGACCCACCGGGGAGCTGTTTTTT. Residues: CASSPRPTGELFF. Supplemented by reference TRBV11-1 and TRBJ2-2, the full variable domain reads EAEVAQSPRYKITEKSQAVAFWCDPISGHATLYWYRQILGQGPELLVQFQDESVVDDSQLPKDRFSAERLKGVDSTLKIQPAELGDSAMYLCASSPRPTGELFFGEGSRLTVL.

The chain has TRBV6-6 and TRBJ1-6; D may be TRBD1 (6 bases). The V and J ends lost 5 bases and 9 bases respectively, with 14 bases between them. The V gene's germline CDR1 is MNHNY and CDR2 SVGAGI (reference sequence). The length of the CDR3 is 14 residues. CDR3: CASSQQGTGSPLHF. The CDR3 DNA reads TGTGCCAGCAGTCAACAGGGAACGGGTTCACCCCTCCACTTT.

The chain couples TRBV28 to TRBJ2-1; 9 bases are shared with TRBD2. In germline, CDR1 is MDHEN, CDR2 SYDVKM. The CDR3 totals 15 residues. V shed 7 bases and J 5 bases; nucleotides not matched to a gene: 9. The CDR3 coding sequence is TGTGCCAGCAAGCCCCTAGCGGGATTCCACAATGAGCAGTTCTTC. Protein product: CASKPLAGFHNEQFF.

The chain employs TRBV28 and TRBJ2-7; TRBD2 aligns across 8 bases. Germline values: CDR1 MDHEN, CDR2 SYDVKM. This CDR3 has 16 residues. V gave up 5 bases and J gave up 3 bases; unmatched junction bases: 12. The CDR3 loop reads CASSGRRLAGNYEQYF. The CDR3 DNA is TGTGCCAGCAGTGGCCGGAGGCTAGCGGGTAACTACGAGCAGTACTTC. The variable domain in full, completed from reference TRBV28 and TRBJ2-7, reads DVKVTQSSRYLVKRTGEKVFLECVQDMDHENMFWYRQDPGLGLRLIYFSYDVKMKEKGDIPEGYSVSREKKERFSLILESASTNQTSMYLCASSGRRLAGNYEQYFGPGTRLTVT.

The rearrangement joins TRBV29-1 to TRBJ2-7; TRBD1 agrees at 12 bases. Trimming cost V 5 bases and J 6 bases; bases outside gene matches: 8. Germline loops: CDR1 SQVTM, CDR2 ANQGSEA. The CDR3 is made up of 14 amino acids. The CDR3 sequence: CSVSPGTGGGEQYF. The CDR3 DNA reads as TGCAGCGTTTCGCCGGGGACAGGGGGCGGCGAGCAGTACTTC.

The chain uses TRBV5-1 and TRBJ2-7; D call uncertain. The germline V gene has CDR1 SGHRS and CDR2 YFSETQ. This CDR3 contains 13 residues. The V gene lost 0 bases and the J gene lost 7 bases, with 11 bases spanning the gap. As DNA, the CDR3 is TGCGCCAGCAGCTTGGACAGCCTGGGGGAGCAGTACTTC. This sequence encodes CASSLDSLGEQYF. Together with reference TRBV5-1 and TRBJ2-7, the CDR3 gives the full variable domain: KAGVTQTPRYLIKTRGQQVTLSCSPISGHRSVSWYQQTPGQGLQFLFEYFSETQRNKGNFPGRFSGRQFSNSRSEMNVSTLELGDSALYLCASSLDSLGEQYFGPGTRLTVT.

CDR3 coding DNA: TGTGCCAGCGGAGTTGAATTCTTTCAGCCCCAGCATTTT. Translating it yields CASGVEFFQPQHF. This chain connects TRBV28 to TRBJ1-5; D remains unclear. The V gene's germline CDR1 is MDHEN and CDR2 SYDVKM. V dropped 8 bases and J dropped 6 bases, with 14 bases sitting between them. The length of the CDR3 is 13 residues.

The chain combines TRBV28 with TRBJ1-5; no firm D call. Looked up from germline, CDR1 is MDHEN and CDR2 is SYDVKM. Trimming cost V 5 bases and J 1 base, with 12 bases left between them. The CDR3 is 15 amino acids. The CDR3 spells CASSLFKGSNQPQHF. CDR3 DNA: TGTGCCAGCAGTCTATTCAAGGGAAGCAATCAGCCCCAGCATTTT.

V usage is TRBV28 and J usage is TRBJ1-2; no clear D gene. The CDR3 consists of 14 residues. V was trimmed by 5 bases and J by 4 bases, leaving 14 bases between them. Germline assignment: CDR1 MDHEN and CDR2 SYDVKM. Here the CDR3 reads CASSAGGQLYGYTF. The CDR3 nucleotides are TGTGCCAGCAGTGCCGGCGGGCAGCTCTATGGCTACACCTTC.

The CDR3 is CASKEGTEYEQYF. Written as DNA, the CDR3 is TGTGCCAGCAAGGAGGGGACAGAGTACGAGCAGTACTTC. The rearrangement uses TRBV28 and TRBJ2-7, with D possibly being TRBD1 (7 bases). Germline V gene lookup returns CDR1 MDHEN and CDR2 SYDVKM. This CDR3 region has 13 residues. Trimming shortened V by 7 bases and J by 4 bases, and 14 bases separated the two germline ends.

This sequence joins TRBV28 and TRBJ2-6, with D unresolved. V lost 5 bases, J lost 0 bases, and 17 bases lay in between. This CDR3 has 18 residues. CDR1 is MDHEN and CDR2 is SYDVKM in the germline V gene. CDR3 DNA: TGTGCCAGCAGTCCCGACCAGAACACCCTCTCTGGGGCCAACGTCCTGACTTTC. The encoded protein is CASSPDQNTLSGANVLTF.

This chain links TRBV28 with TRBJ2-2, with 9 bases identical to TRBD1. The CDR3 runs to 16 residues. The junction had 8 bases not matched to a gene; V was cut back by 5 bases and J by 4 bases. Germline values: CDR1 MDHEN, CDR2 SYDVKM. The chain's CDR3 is CASSITGQGGTGELFF. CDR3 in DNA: TGTGCCAGCAGTATTACGGGACAGGGAGGCACCGGGGAGCTGTTTTTT.

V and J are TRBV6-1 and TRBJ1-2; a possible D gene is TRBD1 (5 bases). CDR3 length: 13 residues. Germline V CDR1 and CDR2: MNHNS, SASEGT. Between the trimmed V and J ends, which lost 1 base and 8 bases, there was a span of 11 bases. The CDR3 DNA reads TGTGCCAGCAGTGAAGGGGGGGGACGGGGCTACACCTTC. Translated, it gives CASSEGGGRGYTF.

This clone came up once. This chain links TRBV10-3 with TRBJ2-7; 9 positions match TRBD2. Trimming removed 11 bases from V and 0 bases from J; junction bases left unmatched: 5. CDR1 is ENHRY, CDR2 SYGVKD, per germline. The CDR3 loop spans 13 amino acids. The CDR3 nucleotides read TGTGCCGCGCGGGAGGGGAGCTCCTACGAGCAGTACTTC. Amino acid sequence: CAAREGSSYEQYF.

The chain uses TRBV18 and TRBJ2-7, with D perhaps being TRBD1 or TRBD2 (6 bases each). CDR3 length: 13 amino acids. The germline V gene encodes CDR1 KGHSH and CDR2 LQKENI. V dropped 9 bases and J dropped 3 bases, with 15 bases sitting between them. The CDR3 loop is CASSKQGGYEQYF. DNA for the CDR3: TGTGCCAGTTCCAAACAGGGAGGCTACGAGCAGTACTTC.

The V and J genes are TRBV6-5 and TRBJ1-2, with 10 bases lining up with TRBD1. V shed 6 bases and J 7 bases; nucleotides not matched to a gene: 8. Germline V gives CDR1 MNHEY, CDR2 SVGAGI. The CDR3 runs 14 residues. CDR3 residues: CASSNRDRGSGYTF. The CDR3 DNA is TGTGCCAGCAGCAACCGGGACAGGGGCTCTGGCTACACCTTC.

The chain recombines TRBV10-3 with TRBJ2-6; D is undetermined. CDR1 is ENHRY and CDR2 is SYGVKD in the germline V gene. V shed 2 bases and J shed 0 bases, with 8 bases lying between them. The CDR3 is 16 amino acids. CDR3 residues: CAISENWGSGANVLTF. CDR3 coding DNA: TGTGCCATCAGTGAGAATTGGGGCTCTGGGGCCAACGTCCTGACTTTC.

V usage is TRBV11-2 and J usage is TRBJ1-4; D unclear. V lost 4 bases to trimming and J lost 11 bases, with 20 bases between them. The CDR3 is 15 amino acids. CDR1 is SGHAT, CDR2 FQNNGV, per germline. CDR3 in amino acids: CASSSRADVGRKLFF. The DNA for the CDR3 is TGTGCCAGCAGCTCCCGGGCCGACGTGGGGAGGAAACTGTTTTTT.

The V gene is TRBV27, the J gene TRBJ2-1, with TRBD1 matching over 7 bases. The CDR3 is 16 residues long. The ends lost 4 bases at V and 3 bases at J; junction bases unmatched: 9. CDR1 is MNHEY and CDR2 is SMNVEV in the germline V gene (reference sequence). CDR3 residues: CASSSLGGPLYNEQFF. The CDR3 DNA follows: TGTGCCAGCAGTTCTCTAGGGGGCCCCCTCTACAATGAGCAGTTCTTC.